These T cell receptor beta chains were read from a single sample in a study of cytomegalovirus exposure and HLA in healthy donors. The repertoire was sequenced with immunoSEQ multiplex PCR; TCRdb's copy has only in-frame clones and lacks some. In the table there are around 170,000 clones, more than 75% of which are singletons. The sample consisted of PBMCs. The receptor set was obtained from a woman aged 18-30 years in good health and CMV-seronegative. Both conserved end residues are part of each CDR3. A D gene is named only where the DNA matches it firmly. Size tells how often a clone was seen (once, few, many) or the class of an expanded clone, and some rows leave it out.

V gene,D gene,clone size,J gene,CDR3 DNA,CDR3 protein
TRBV9,.,.,TRBJ2-1,TGTGCCAGCAGCGTAGCAGCCGGGTCTTTGGATGAGCAGTTCTTC,CASSVAAGSLDEQFF
TRBV5-4,TRBD1,once,TRBJ2-5,TGTGCCAGCAGACCTGACAGGGAAGAGACCCAGTACTTC,CASRPDREETQYF
TRBV6-5,.,.,TRBJ2-7,TGTGCCAGCAGTCCCCTTGGACACAAATACGAGCAGTACTTC,CASSPLGHKYEQYF
TRBV7-9,TRBD1,.,TRBJ2-7,TGTGCCAGCAGCTCTGGACAGGTCAGGGACGAGCAGTACTTC,CASSSGQVRDEQYF
TRBV19,TRBD1,.,TRBJ2-7,TGTGCCAGTAGTGATACAACGGGACAGACAGCTCCCTACGAGCAGTACTTC,CASSDTTGQTAPYEQYF
TRBV28,.,.,TRBJ1-5,TGTGCCACTTCCCTTGGCGGGTCCCTCCTTAGCAATCAGCCCCAGCATTTT,CATSLGGSLLSNQPQHF
TRBV20-1,.,.,TRBJ2-7,TGCAGTGTGAGGGAATCCTACGAGCAGTACTTC,CSVRESYEQYF
TRBV11-2,TRBD1,.,TRBJ2-5,TGTGCCAGCAGACGATACAGGGGTTCGGGGGAGACCCAGTACTTC,CASRRYRGSGETQYF
TRBV2,.,.,TRBJ1-2,TGTGCCAGCAGTGAACAGTCCGCTAACTATGGCTACACCTTC,CASSEQSANYGYTF
TRBV23-1,.,.,TRBJ1-1,TGCGCCAGCAGTCAATCGATTCGGGGAGCTTTCTTT,CASSQSIRGAFF
TRBV7-9,.,.,TRBJ1-2,TGTGCCAGCAGCTTAGGGGGGGGGCGAGCCCACTATGGCTACACCTTC,CASSLGGGRAHYGYTF
TRBV7-9,.,.,TRBJ2-7,TGTGCCAGCAGCACAGGTTACGAGCAGTACTTC,CASSTGYEQYF
TRBV6-5,.,.,TRBJ2-1,TGTGCCAGCAGTTCTACAGGGAAAGGTTATGAGCAGTTCTTC,CASSSTGKGYEQFF
TRBV2,TRBD1,.,TRBJ2-4,TGTGCCAGCAGTCCAGACAGGGGCCGAGCCAAAAACATTCAGTACTTC,CASSPDRGRAKNIQYF
TRBV2,.,.,TRBJ1-4,TGTGCCAGCAGCGCCGGTCCAACTAATGAAAAACTGTTTTTT,CASSAGPTNEKLFF
TRBV4-1,.,.,TRBJ2-5,TGCGCCAGCAGCCAAGAGGGGAGAGGTGAGACCCAGTACTTC,CASSQEGRGETQYF
TRBV7-6,.,.,TRBJ1-6,TGTGCCAGCAGCCCGTCGGGGGTGACGAATTCACCCCTCCACTTT,CASSPSGVTNSPLHF
TRBV27,.,once,TRBJ2-7,TGTGCCAGCAGTTCAGAGGGATCACCCCGCTCCTACGAGCAGTACTTC,CASSSEGSPRSYEQYF
TRBV5-4,.,.,TRBJ2-7,TGTGCCAGCAGCGTCCAGGGCCTAACCCTCTACGAGCAGTACTTC,CASSVQGLTLYEQYF
TRBV11-2,TRBD1,.,TRBJ1-2,TGTGCCAGCAGCTTAGTGACAGGGGATGGCTACACCTTC,CASSLVTGDGYTF
TRBV2,.,.,TRBJ1-5,TGTGCCAGCAGTGGGTTAGGGGAGGGACAGCCCCAGCATTTT,CASSGLGEGQPQHF
TRBV19,.,.,TRBJ2-7,TGTGCCAGTACCCCATTGGCTCCCCCCCCACAATGCTACTTC,CASTPLAPPPQCYF
TRBV5-6,TRBD1,.,TRBJ1-1,TGTGCCAGCAGCTTGGGTGCCTGGACAGGGTCGGGGAACACTGAAGCTTTCTTT,CASSLGAWTGSGNTEAFF
TRBV7-9,TRBD2,.,TRBJ2-2,TGTTCCAGCAGCTCAACAGTCACTAGCGGGGGGGCGAGGACCGGGGAGCTGTTTTTT,CSSSSTVTSGGARTGELFF
TRBV27,.,.,TRBJ1-5,TGTGCCAGCAGTTTATGGGGAGGCCATGTATATCAGCCCCAGCATTTT,CASSLWGGHVYQPQHF
TRBV27,.,.,TRBJ1-1,TGTGCCAGCAGTTTCACGGCGGTTCGGAGGGTCCGGATCACTGAAGCTTTCTTT,CASSFTAVRRVRITEAFF
TRBV5-1,.,.,TRBJ1-1,TGCGCCAGCAGCTTGGGAGTGGGCTCTAAAACTGAAGCTTTCTTT,CASSLGVGSKTEAFF
TRBV6-5,TRBD1,.,TRBJ1-6,TGTGCCAGCAGTTTGGGACAGAATTCACCCCTCCACTTT,CASSLGQNSPLHF
TRBV7-8,.,.,TRBJ1-4,TGTGCCAGCAGCTTAGTTGGGGGCCTCACAACTAATGAAAAACTGTTTTTT,CASSLVGGLTTNEKLFF
TRBV6-5,.,.,TRBJ1-4,TGTGCCAGCAGTTACCTGCGTACTGCAACTAATGAAAAACTGTTTTTT,CASSYLRTATNEKLFF
TRBV5-1,.,.,TRBJ2-7,TGCGCCAGCAGCTCTCCGGGACTTAGCTCCTACGAGCAGTACTTC,CASSSPGLSSYEQYF
TRBV18,.,.,TRBJ1-5,TGTGCCAGCAGCGAAATTAGCAATCAGCCCCAGCATTTT,CASSEISNQPQHF
TRBV5-1,TRBD1,.,TRBJ1-1,TGCGCCAGCAGCCTTCCGGGGACAGGTGAGAACACTGAAGCTTTCTTT,CASSLPGTGENTEAFF
TRBV27,.,.,TRBJ2-1,TGTGCCAGCAGTTACTCTGACGGGAATGAGCAGTTCTTC,CASSYSDGNEQFF
TRBV7-9,TRBD1,.,TRBJ2-5,TGTGCCAGCAGCTTAACAGGGGGAAGTGAGACCCAGTACTTC,CASSLTGGSETQYF
TRBV29-1,TRBD1,.,TRBJ1-2,TGCAGCGGGTACCAACAGGGGATCGACTATGGCTACACCTTC,CSGYQQGIDYGYTF
TRBV5-1,TRBD2,.,TRBJ2-5,TGCGCCAGCAGCTTGGGAGGGGCTAGCGGGGTTCAAGAGACCCAGTACTTC,CASSLGGASGVQETQYF
TRBV7-8,.,.,TRBJ2-7,TGTGCCAGCAGCTTACAGTGGCACGAGCAGTACTTC,CASSLQWHEQYF
TRBV7-4,TRBD2,few,TRBJ2-7,TGTGCCAGCAGCTTAGAGCGGTCCCTAGCGGGGTCCTCCTACGAGCAGTACTTC,CASSLERSLAGSSYEQYF
TRBV29-1,.,.,TRBJ1-4,TGCAGCGTGGCGAACAGGGTTACTAATGAAAAACTGTTTTTT,CSVANRVTNEKLFF
TRBV5-1,TRBD1,.,TRBJ1-1,TGCGCCAGCAGCTTGGGAGGGACAGGGGGGACTGAAGCTTTCTTT,CASSLGGTGGTEAFF